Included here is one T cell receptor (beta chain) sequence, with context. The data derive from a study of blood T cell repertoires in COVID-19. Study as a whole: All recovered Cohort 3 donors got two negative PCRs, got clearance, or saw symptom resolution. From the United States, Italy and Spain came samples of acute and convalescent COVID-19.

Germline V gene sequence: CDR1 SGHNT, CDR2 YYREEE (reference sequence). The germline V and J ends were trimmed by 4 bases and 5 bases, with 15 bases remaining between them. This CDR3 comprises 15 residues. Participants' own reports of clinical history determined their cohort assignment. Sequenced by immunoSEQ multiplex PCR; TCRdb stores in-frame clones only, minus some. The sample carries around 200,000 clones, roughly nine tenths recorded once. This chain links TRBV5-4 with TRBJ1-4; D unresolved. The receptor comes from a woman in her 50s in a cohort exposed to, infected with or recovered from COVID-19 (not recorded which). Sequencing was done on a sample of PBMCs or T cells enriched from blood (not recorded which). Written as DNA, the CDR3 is TGTGCCAGCAGCCCATCCGGGAGCCCGAATGAAAAACTGTTTTTT. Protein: CASSPSGSPNEKLFF.